One and the same sample provided the 9 T cell receptor beta chains below, sequenced in a study of OX40 agonist ivuxolimab in advanced cancers. Here immunoSEQ multiplex PCR was the method, and the copy in TCRdb shows in-frame clones only, minus some. The sample has some 94,000 clones, 90% to 95% seen once. Specimen: CD4+ or CD8+ T cells sorted from blood, collected in a trial of the OX40 agonist ivuxolimab. These receptors originate from an adult with an advanced solid tumor such as melanoma, head and neck, liver or kidney cancer.

Only one count was recorded for this clone. The J gene is TRBJ2-1, the V gene TRBV27; D is possibly TRBD2 (6 bases). The length of the CDR3 is 14 residues. Germline-derived CDR1 and CDR2 are MNHEY and SMNVEV (reference sequence). V was trimmed by 3 bases and J by 2 bases, leaving 8 bases between them. The CDR3 bases are TGTGCCAGCAGTTTTGGGGGGACCTACAATGAGCAGTTCTTC. Translated, it gives CASSFGGTYNEQFF.

This chain uses TRBV5-5 with TRBJ2-7; D unclear. Per germline, CDR1 SGHKS and CDR2 YYEKEE (reference sequence). Trimming shortened V by 0 bases and J by 0 bases, and 10 bases separated the two germline ends. The CDR3 contains 15 residues. The CDR3 DNA reads as TGTGCCAGCAGCTTGGGCGTGAGGAGCTCCTACGAGCAGTACTTC. This codes for CASSLGVRSSYEQYF.

The CDR3 loop reads CASGLVLGRVNNEQFF. In nucleotides, the CDR3 is TGTGCTAGTGGTTTGGTTCTTGGGAGGGTGAACAATGAGCAGTTCTTC. The chain carries TRBV12-5 and TRBJ2-1, with TRBD2 matching 7 bases. CDR1 LGHNT and CDR2 FRNRAP come from the germline V gene. V lost 0 bases to trimming and J lost 5 bases; unmatched junction nucleotides: 7. This CDR3 comprises 16 residues.

This chain uses TRBV12-5 with TRBJ1-3; a weak D match, TRBD1 (5 bases). Germline lookup yields CDR1 LGHNT and CDR2 FRNRAP. The V end lost 9 bases, the J end lost 3 bases, and 12 bases lay between the germline ends. CDR3 length equals 13 residues. As DNA, the CDR3 is TGTGCTAGCGAAAGGGACCGTGGAAACACCATATATTTT. It codes for CASERDRGNTIYF. The full variable domain, in which reference TRBV12-5 and TRBJ1-3 provide the parts outside the CDR3, is DARVTQTPRHKVTEMGQEVTMRCQPILGHNTVFWYRQTMMQGLELLAYFRNRAPLDDSGMPKDRFSAEMPDATLATLKIQPSEPRDSAVYFCASERDRGNTIYFGEGSWLTVV.

The chain combines TRBV30 with TRBJ2-1, with no clear D. V was clipped by 2 bases and J by 5 bases, with 10 bases between them. The V gene's germline CDR1 is GTSNPN and CDR2 SVGIG (reference sequence). This CDR3 region has 13 residues. CDR3 sequence: CAWSTGLDNEQFF. The CDR3 DNA reads TGTGCCTGGAGTACCGGGCTAGACAATGAGCAGTTCTTC.

V usage is TRBV6-6 and J usage is TRBJ1-1; no reliable D call. Per germline, CDR1 MNHNY and CDR2 SVGAGI (reference sequence). The CDR3 covers 14 residues. V was pared by 0 bases and J by 1 base, with 6 bases between. The CDR3 is CASSYSGGNTEAFF. The CDR3 nucleotides read TGTGCCAGCAGTTACTCCGGAGGGAACACTGAAGCTTTCTTT.

The chain has TRBV29-1 and TRBJ1-1; the D gene is possibly TRBD1 (5 bases). This CDR3 has 13 residues. V lost 6 bases, J lost 1 base, and 12 bases lay in between. Germline V gene lookup returns CDR1 SQVTM and CDR2 ANQGSEA. The CDR3 nucleotides read TGCAGCGTGGGGACTCAAGCGAACACTGAAGCTTTCTTT. Translating it yields CSVGTQANTEAFF.

V gene TRBV4-3 combines with J gene TRBJ2-7; D remains ambiguous. CDR1 LGHNA and CDR2 YSLEER come from the germline V gene. The CDR3 spans 14 residues. Trimming cost V 4 bases and J 6 bases, with 16 bases left between them. For the CDR3, the DNA is TGCGCCAGCAGCCTTCGCCACTCAGCTTCCGAGCAGTACTTC. Protein product: CASSLRHSASEQYF.

V gene TRBV5-1 combines with J gene TRBJ1-6; TRBD1 might be the D (6 bases). The CDR3 has 14 amino acids. The V gene's germline CDR1 is SGHRS and CDR2 YFSETQ. Trimming left V 4 bases short and J 11 bases short, with 16 bases between. For the CDR3, the DNA is TGCGCCAGCAGCACAGGGATCGGTGAGGCACCCCTCCACTTT. Protein product: CASSTGIGEAPLHF.